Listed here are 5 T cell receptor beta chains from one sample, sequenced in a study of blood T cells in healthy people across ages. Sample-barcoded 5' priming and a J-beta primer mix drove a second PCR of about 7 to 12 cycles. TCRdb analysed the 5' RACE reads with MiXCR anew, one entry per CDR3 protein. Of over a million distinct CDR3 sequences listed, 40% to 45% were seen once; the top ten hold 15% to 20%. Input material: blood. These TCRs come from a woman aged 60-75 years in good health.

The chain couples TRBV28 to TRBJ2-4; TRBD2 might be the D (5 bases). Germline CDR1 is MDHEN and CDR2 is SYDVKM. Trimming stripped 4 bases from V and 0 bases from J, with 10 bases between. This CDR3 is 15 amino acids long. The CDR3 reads CASSSLRVAKNIQYF. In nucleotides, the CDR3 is TGTGCCAGCAGTTCGTTGCGGGTAGCCAAAAACATTCAGTACTTC.

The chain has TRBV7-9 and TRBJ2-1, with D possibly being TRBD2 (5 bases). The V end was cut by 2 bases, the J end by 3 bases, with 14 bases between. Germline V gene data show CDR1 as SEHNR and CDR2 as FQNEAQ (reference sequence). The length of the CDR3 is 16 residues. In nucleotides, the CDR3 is TGTGCCAGCAGCTTATATCGAGGGAGACTCTACAATGAGCAGTTCTTC. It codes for CASSLYRGRLYNEQFF.

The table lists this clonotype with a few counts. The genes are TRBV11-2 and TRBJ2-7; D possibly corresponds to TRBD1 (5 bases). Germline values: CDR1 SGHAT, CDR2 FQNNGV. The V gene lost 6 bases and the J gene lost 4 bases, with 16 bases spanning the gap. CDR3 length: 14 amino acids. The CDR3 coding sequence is TGTGCCAGCAGGGCGGCAGGGTATGGGTACGAGCAGTACTTC. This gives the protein CASRAAGYGYEQYF.

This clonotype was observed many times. CDR3 nucleotide sequence: TGTGCCACGTTGGAGGGCGGGGAGACCCAGTACTTC. Amino acids: CATLEGGETQYF. This chain joins TRBV10-3 and TRBJ2-5; a possible D gene is TRBD2 (6 bases). The CDR3 is 12 amino acids. With 10 bases removed from V and 5 bases from J, the gap between germline ends came to 14 bases. From germline, CDR1 is ENHRY and CDR2 SYGVKD.

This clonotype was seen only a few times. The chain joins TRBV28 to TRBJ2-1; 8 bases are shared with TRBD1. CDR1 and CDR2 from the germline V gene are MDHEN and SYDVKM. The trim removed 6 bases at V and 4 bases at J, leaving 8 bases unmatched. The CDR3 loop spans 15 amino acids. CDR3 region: CASRSDRGGYNEQFF. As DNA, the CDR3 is TGTGCCAGCAGAAGCGACAGGGGCGGGTACAATGAGCAGTTCTTC.